This T cell receptor (beta chain) was captured in a study of T cell responses to AZD1222 COVID-19 vaccine. Whole-study findings and limits: Only after the peak T cell response were repertoires sampled. Donors were largely white British and mainly female; clonal diversity was possibly underestimated. The span of vaccine-associated CD4 TCRs extended across spike, with dominance at 160-218 and 743-854.

Trimming took off 6 bases at V and 7 bases at J, with 22 bases between the two ends. Germline V gives CDR1 LNHDA, CDR2 SQIVND (reference sequence). This CDR3 comprises 17 residues. Comment on this clone: Its antigen is as yet unknown.

Clones were sequenced by immunoSEQ multiplex PCR, and TCRdb holds only the in-frame ones, with some missing. The table shows more than 150,000 clones, with 80% to 90% occurring only once. The rearrangement joins TRBV19 to TRBJ1-6; D not resolved. The sequence was collected from an adult who received the AZD1222 COVID-19 vaccine. The sample consisted of peripheral blood, taken 28 days after the second AZD1222 dose. As DNA, the CDR3 is TGTGCCAGTAGATCCTCGGCTCGGGGTACTCTGAATTCACCCCTCCACTTT. It yields the protein CASRSSARGTLNSPLHF.